These T cell receptor beta chains were read from a single sample in a study of cytomegalovirus exposure and HLA in healthy donors. The table came from immunoSEQ multiplex PCR; TCRdb's copy has only in-frame clones and leaves some out. The sample lists 100,000 to 150,000 clones; 81% were seen once. Sequencing was done on a sample of PBMCs. Receptor source: a middle-aged woman in good health and CMV-seronegative. CDR3s include the opening cysteine and the closing phenylalanine or tryptophan. The D gene is left open where the match is weak. Some rows mark clone size as missing; the rest say once, few, many or name a class of expanded clone.

cdr3_nt: TGTGCCAGCGGCTGGACAGGGGAAAGGCTACTGAGCTACAATGAGCAGTTCTTC
cdr3_aa: CASGWTGERLLSYNEQFF
v_call: TRBV2
clone_size: .
d_call: TRBD1
j_call: TRBJ2-1

cdr3_nt: TGTGCCACTACCTCCCCCGGGGGGACCCAGTACTTC
cdr3_aa: CATTSPGGTQYF
v_call: TRBV27
clone_size: .
d_call: .
j_call: TRBJ2-5

cdr3_nt: TGTGCCAGCAGTGAAGCCGGCGGAGTCGCCTACGAGCAGTACTTC
cdr3_aa: CASSEAGGVAYEQYF
v_call: TRBV2
clone_size: .
d_call: .
j_call: TRBJ2-7

cdr3_nt: TGTGCCAGCAGCTTGAAAGGGGGCGCGGACTTGGCTTTCTTT
cdr3_aa: CASSLKGGADLAFF
v_call: TRBV7-8
clone_size: .
d_call: TRBD1
j_call: TRBJ1-1

cdr3_nt: TGTGCCAGCAGCTTTCGCACTGAAGCTTTCTTT
cdr3_aa: CASSFRTEAFF
v_call: TRBV5-6
clone_size: .
d_call: .
j_call: TRBJ1-1

cdr3_nt: TGTGCCAGCTCACCACTCGCCGGGACAGGGGGCCATGAGCAGTTCTTC
cdr3_aa: CASSPLAGTGGHEQFF
v_call: TRBV18
clone_size: .
d_call: TRBD1
j_call: TRBJ2-1

cdr3_nt: TGCGCCAGCAGTTCTGGACTAGCCCCAGATACGCGGTATTTT
cdr3_aa: CASSSGLAPDTRYF
v_call: TRBV10-1
clone_size: .
d_call: TRBD2
j_call: TRBJ2-3

cdr3_nt: TGTGCCAGCAGTCAGGTTACCCCCGTATTCAACGAGCAGTACTTC
cdr3_aa: CASSQVTPVFNEQYF
v_call: TRBV27
clone_size: .
d_call: .
j_call: TRBJ2-7

cdr3_nt: TGTGCCAGCAGTGACTCGAGCCAGGGAAAAGCTTTCTTT
cdr3_aa: CASSDSSQGKAFF
v_call: TRBV6-4
clone_size: few
d_call: .
j_call: TRBJ1-1

cdr3_nt: TGTGCCAGCAGCCGTACGGAGAGCAATCAGCCCCAGCATTTT
cdr3_aa: CASSRTESNQPQHF
v_call: TRBV11-2
clone_size: .
d_call: .
j_call: TRBJ1-5

cdr3_nt: TGTGCCAGCAGGGGGACAGGTAGCCAGCCCCAGCATTTT
cdr3_aa: CASRGTGSQPQHF
v_call: TRBV6-1
clone_size: .
d_call: TRBD1
j_call: TRBJ1-5

cdr3_nt: TGTGCCAGTAGCCAGGGCTTAGGGGGCTACACCTTC
cdr3_aa: CASSQGLGGYTF
v_call: TRBV19
clone_size: once
d_call: .
j_call: TRBJ1-2

cdr3_nt: TGTGCCAGCAGTGAAGGACAGCCCTACGAGCAGTACTTC
cdr3_aa: CASSEGQPYEQYF
v_call: TRBV6-1
clone_size: few
d_call: .
j_call: TRBJ2-7

cdr3_nt: TGCGCCAGCAGCGATCTATGGGAGACCCAGTACTTC
cdr3_aa: CASSDLWETQYF
v_call: TRBV5-1
clone_size: .
d_call: .
j_call: TRBJ2-5

cdr3_nt: TGCGCCAGCAGCCAAGAGGCTAGCGGGAATACGCAGTATTTT
cdr3_aa: CASSQEASGNTQYF
v_call: TRBV4-3
clone_size: once
d_call: TRBD2
j_call: TRBJ2-3

cdr3_nt: TGTGCCAGCAGTCCGAAGGGGGCTAGGCAGTATTTT
cdr3_aa: CASSPKGARQYF
v_call: TRBV5-4
clone_size: .
d_call: TRBD1
j_call: TRBJ2-3

cdr3_nt: TGTGCCAGCAGCTTTCCTATAGCGGGAGCCTACGAGCAGTACTTC
cdr3_aa: CASSFPIAGAYEQYF
v_call: TRBV7-2
clone_size: .
d_call: TRBD2
j_call: TRBJ2-7

cdr3_nt: TGTGCCAGCAGCCCGACTAGCGGGAGTGGAACAGATACGCAGTATTTT
cdr3_aa: CASSPTSGSGTDTQYF
v_call: TRBV7-2
clone_size: .
d_call: TRBD2
j_call: TRBJ2-3

cdr3_nt: TGTGCCAGCAGCGTAGATCGGGAGGGAGATACGCAGTATTTT
cdr3_aa: CASSVDREGDTQYF
v_call: TRBV9
clone_size: .
d_call: TRBD2
j_call: TRBJ2-3

cdr3_nt: TGCGCCAGCAGTGGGACTAGCGGGAGTGAGGCGCAGTATTTT
cdr3_aa: CASSGTSGSEAQYF
v_call: TRBV5-1
clone_size: .
d_call: TRBD2
j_call: TRBJ2-3

cdr3_nt: TGTGCCAGCAGCAAACTAGCGGGGGGGCCATACGAGCAGTACTTC
cdr3_aa: CASSKLAGGPYEQYF
v_call: TRBV5-6
clone_size: .
d_call: TRBD2
j_call: TRBJ2-7

cdr3_nt: TGTGCCAGCAGTTTATCAGCCCCTGGGGGGGGATATACCTACGAGCAGTACTTC
cdr3_aa: CASSLSAPGGGYTYEQYF
v_call: TRBV27
clone_size: .
d_call: TRBD2
j_call: TRBJ2-7

cdr3_nt: TGTGCCAGCAGCCAGGTGGGGGGAACCACCTACAATGAGCAGTTCTTC
cdr3_aa: CASSQVGGTTYNEQFF
v_call: TRBV11-2
clone_size: .
d_call: .
j_call: TRBJ2-1

cdr3_nt: TGTGCCAGCAGCGGGACTTACTCGGCGAACACTGAAGCTTTCTTT
cdr3_aa: CASSGTYSANTEAFF
v_call: TRBV9
clone_size: .
d_call: .
j_call: TRBJ1-1

cdr3_nt: TGTGCCATCAGTGAGTCTGGGGCCGGAACCTACGAGCAGTACTTC
cdr3_aa: CAISESGAGTYEQYF
v_call: TRBV10-3
clone_size: .
d_call: .
j_call: TRBJ2-7

cdr3_nt: TGTGCCAGCAGTGAAGCGAGGGGCGGGAGGGCCGTAGATACGCAGTATTTT
cdr3_aa: CASSEARGGRAVDTQYF
v_call: TRBV2
clone_size: .
d_call: TRBD2
j_call: TRBJ2-3

cdr3_nt: TGTGCCAGCAGTTACGGCAGGGTTGGGGCCAACGTCCTGACTTTC
cdr3_aa: CASSYGRVGANVLTF
v_call: TRBV6-5
clone_size: .
d_call: .
j_call: TRBJ2-6

cdr3_nt: TGTGCCTGGAGTGTAGGGCAGGGTATTCAAGATACGCAGTATTTT
cdr3_aa: CAWSVGQGIQDTQYF
v_call: TRBV30
clone_size: .
d_call: .
j_call: TRBJ2-3

cdr3_nt: TGCGCCAGCAGCTTGGTGGCTAGCGTAGCAGATACGCAGTATTTT
cdr3_aa: CASSLVASVADTQYF
v_call: TRBV5-1
clone_size: .
d_call: .
j_call: TRBJ2-3

cdr3_nt: TGTGCCAGCAGCCCAGTTACAGGGGGGAAATCTGGCTACACCTTC
cdr3_aa: CASSPVTGGKSGYTF
v_call: TRBV7-8
clone_size: .
d_call: TRBD1
j_call: TRBJ1-2

cdr3_nt: TGCGCCAGCAGCCCCCCGGGACAGGGACAAACCGGGGAGCTGTTTTTT
cdr3_aa: CASSPPGQGQTGELFF
v_call: TRBV4-1
clone_size: .
d_call: TRBD1
j_call: TRBJ2-2

cdr3_nt: TGTGCCAGCAGTTCCTACGAGCAGTACTTC
cdr3_aa: CASSSYEQYF
v_call: TRBV27
clone_size: few
d_call: .
j_call: TRBJ2-7

cdr3_nt: TGTGCCAGCAGCCCTCGAGCGGGAGGACTTTACAATGAGCAGTTCTTC
cdr3_aa: CASSPRAGGLYNEQFF
v_call: TRBV7-2
clone_size: .
d_call: TRBD2
j_call: TRBJ2-1

cdr3_nt: TGTGCCAGCAGCTTCCTCGTGACAGGGATTCAAATGAACACTGAAGCTTTCTTT
cdr3_aa: CASSFLVTGIQMNTEAFF
v_call: TRBV13
clone_size: .
d_call: TRBD1
j_call: TRBJ1-1

cdr3_nt: TGTGCAGGAGGTTTAGGCTCTGGAAACACCATATATTTT
cdr3_aa: CAGGLGSGNTIYF
v_call: TRBV11-2
clone_size: .
d_call: .
j_call: TRBJ1-3

cdr3_nt: TGCGCCAGCAGCATTACAGGGGGCAAGACTTACGAGCAGTACTTC
cdr3_aa: CASSITGGKTYEQYF
v_call: TRBV5-1
clone_size: .
d_call: TRBD1
j_call: TRBJ2-7

cdr3_nt: TGTGCCAGCCGCACCGAACGGGGGAGCACAGATACGCAGTATTTT
cdr3_aa: CASRTERGSTDTQYF
v_call: TRBV27
clone_size: once
d_call: .
j_call: TRBJ2-3

cdr3_nt: TGTGCCAGCAGCCCGACCAGCCGAGGGAACACTGAAGCTTTCTTT
cdr3_aa: CASSPTSRGNTEAFF
v_call: TRBV7-2
clone_size: .
d_call: .
j_call: TRBJ1-1

cdr3_nt: TGTGCCATCGGCGAAGGGGGGGGAACCACTGAAGCTTTCTTT
cdr3_aa: CAIGEGGGTTEAFF
v_call: TRBV10-3
clone_size: .
d_call: .
j_call: TRBJ1-1

cdr3_nt: TGTGCCAGCTCAAGCCTAGGGACTAGCGGACGCACAGATACGCAGTATTTT
cdr3_aa: CASSSLGTSGRTDTQYF
v_call: TRBV18
clone_size: .
d_call: TRBD2
j_call: TRBJ2-3

cdr3_nt: TGCGCCAGCAGCCAGATGGGACAGGGCCAAGAGACCCAGTACTTC
cdr3_aa: CASSQMGQGQETQYF
v_call: TRBV5-1
clone_size: .
d_call: TRBD1
j_call: TRBJ2-5